This T cell receptor (beta chain) was captured by sequencing in a study of T cells in Graves' hyperthyroidism and ophthalmopathy (dated by TCRdb to 2018 to 2020). Regarding the complete study: Peripheral blood samples were taken at the time of initial diagnosis, prior to any treatment. The paper reports TCR Vbeta CDR3 sequencing of some 140 peripheral blood samples: over 40 ophthalmopathy, under 80 hyperthyroidism and 17 progressor patients. In addition, the study compared T-cell repertoires in thyroid tissue and in blood from five to seven Graves' hyperthyroidism patients. Once sampling was done, hyperthyroidism patients were given methimazole at a starting dose of 30 mg daily, whereas ophthalmopathy patients were given high-dose intravenous methylprednisolone. TCR V-J signatures able to tell the groups apart were searched for in a discovery cohort of approximately 95 patients, of whom roughly 42 had Graves' ophthalmopathy and 57 had stable Graves' hyperthyroidism. An independent validation cohort of under 20 hyperthyroidism patients and more than 15 patients who later progressed to ophthalmopathy tested prospective prediction of ophthalmopathy. The roughly 100 discovery patients were randomly divided into training and test sets at a 7:3 ratio.

This clonotype has a count of ten or more. The antigen this receptor binds is unknown. Base quality data are lacking; no much larger clone is found one base away. Amplification of TCR beta CDR3 regions was carried out from RNA transcripts. For the first round of RT-PCR on the TCR CDR3, the HTBI primer set was used together with the Qiagen OneStep RT-PCR kit. Libraries were constructed in a second round of multiplex PCR, after which size selection and purification were carried out. Sequencing of the libraries was done on an Illumina HiSeq2000 using paired-end 100 bp reads. For the original study's pipeline: Raw data were processed with SOAPnuke, discarding reads with adapters, uncalled bases, mean Phred below 15, or no exact constant-primer or identifier match. COPE v1.2.5 was used to merge the high-quality paired reads, and each unique nucleotide sequence was defined as a clonotype. MiTCR v1.1 was used to align clonotypes to the IMGT TRBV, TRBD and TRBJ reference segments. The analysis included only V-J combinations with a frequency above 0.0001, which together covered roughly 99% of the repertoires. A TCS score was defined as the ratio of F50 (clonal expansion) to E x V (chaos), with BLOSUM62-based TCRdist applied between CDR3 peptides within each V-J. Welch's t-statistics and random forest reduced fewer than 550 V-J features to some 14, which were used in a naive Bayes classifier (R e1071). TCRdb reprocessed the public reads (quality trimming at Q25 with fastp, clone calling with MiXCR) and kept in-frame beta chains. Each entry merges the rows of one CDR3 protein and shows their most common DNA and genes. The V and J calls follow TCRdb's processing rather than the paper's. The sample records 330,000 or so distinct CDR3 sequences, over 15% of which are singletons. In total, the top ten clones hold about a sixth of the sample.

The CDR3 runs 15 residues from the cysteine to the phenylalanine. The retained sequence is limited to the CDR3, 45 bases, with the frame set at the first base. CDR1 MNHEY and CDR2 SVGEGT were looked up in the germline V gene. The junction shows trimming of 4 bases on V and 2 bases on J, plus 11 bases between the germline ends. The full study reports these points: In validation, the model predicted progression to ophthalmopathy with about 71% sensitivity and roughly 72% specificity, a median of approximately 6.5 months before onset. A 13 V-J signature model separated ophthalmopathy from stable hyperthyroidism, with just over 85% sensitivity and just under 84% specificity in cross-validation and 80%/75% in testing. No statistical method was used to set the sample size in advance, and investigators knew the group allocation. Most expanded thyroid clonotypes (frequency above 0.001) were also found in blood, which suggests that blood repertoires may mirror thyroid immune responses.

In the ophthalmopathy patients, disease was moderately to severely active, with a Clinical Activity Score of 3 or more, a NOSPECS grade of 4 or more, and a duration of less than 3 months. Patients with uncontrolled infections, other autoimmune diseases, pregnancy or lactation were excluded. Diagnoses were established on the basis of clinical symptoms, serum thyroxine and TRAb, thyroid ultrasound, and orbital computed tomography. Ficoll-Paque density gradient centrifugation was used to isolate PBMCs from 8.5 to 10 ml of fresh peripheral blood. Total RNA was extracted with Trizol reagent, and quality was checked on an Agilent 2100 Bioanalyzer.

Sequencing used blood. The V and J genes are TRBV6-2 or TRBV6-3 and TRBJ2-2; a confident D gene designation cannot be given. This TCR was recovered from a woman in her thirties or forties with Graves' ophthalmopathy. The CDR3 reads as follows: CASSSPWVNTGELFF. The nucleotides are TGTGCCAGCAGTTCGCCCTGGGTAAACACCGGGGAGCTGTTTTTT.